This TCR beta chain was found in a study of shared clonotypes between healthy human individuals. Overall study: With ages of 18 to 49, the donors were a couple of women and a few men.

Study-level findings and limits: Among donors, clonotype sharing was expected to be affected by sequencing depth.

Clones were read by immunoSEQ multiplex PCR, and TCRdb kept only the in-frame ones, dropping some. The sample has 1,400,000 or so clones, around 98.5% seen once. This CDR3 is 14 amino acids long. The V end was cut by 7 bases, the J end by 9 bases, with 19 bases between. Germline loops: CDR1 LNHDA, CDR2 SQIVND (reference sequence). As regards this clone: Its specificity is unknown.

The V gene is TRBV19, the J gene TRBJ1-5; D unresolved. This receptor was taken from a man aged 25-45 years in good health. Sequenced: naive CD4+ T cells sorted from blood. Subset in this sample: CD45RA+ positively selected. The CDR3 loop is CASTVSTPGGPQHF. CDR3 bases: TGTGCCAGTACGGTCTCTACTCCGGGAGGGCCCCAGCATTTT.